This TCR beta chain was found in a study of T cells in Graves' hyperthyroidism and ophthalmopathy. Study results and caveats: Most clonotypes that expanded in the thyroid above 0.001 also showed up in blood.

RNA transcripts were the template for amplifying TCR beta CDR3 regions. Primed by the HTBI set, a first-round RT-PCR was run on the TCR CDR3. TCRdb independently ran MiXCR on the multiplex PCR reads; one entry per CDR3 protein. The sample carries roughly 700,000 distinct CDR3 sequences, roughly 15% recorded once. Germline assignment: CDR1 MNHEY and CDR2 SMNVEV (reference sequence). V lost 9 bases, J lost 1 base, and 22 bases lay in between. The CDR3 sequence is 17 residues long. As regards this clonotype: What it binds is unknown.

Absence of ophthalmopathy progression within 18 months defined stable Graves' hyperthyroidism. The genes are TRBV27 and TRBJ2-1, with a weak D call TRBD2 (5 bases). This TCR was sampled from a woman under 30 with Graves' hyperthyroidism. The sequenced material came from blood. The CDR3 is CASPVGPTTTSYNEQFF. The CDR3 bases are TGTGCCAGTCCAGTCGGCCCTACGACTACGTCCTACAATGAGCAGTTCTTC.